Given below is one T cell receptor (beta chain) in context. What it binds is not known. This could be a read error, since a much larger clone is one nucleotide away. The same CDR3 arises from other DNA sequences in this sample as well. Assay used: immunoSEQ multiplex PCR; TCRdb lists only in-frame clones, some missing. Here the sample spans some 330,000 clones, roughly 90% being singletons. This entry comes from a study of cytomegalovirus exposure and HLA in healthy donors. Study details: The use of the same platform for the 95 to 150 validation repertoires and the approximately 690 first-cohort repertoires was reported by a later analysis.

Findings and limits, study-wide: Cytomegalovirus-associated status was assigned to approximately 160 TCR beta chains. A few of the chains that were CMV-associated were confirmed in vitro to be specific for CMV antigens. First-cohort TCR clusters were later found to tend to co-occur in the approximately 120 validation repertoires.

The source is a woman younger than 35 in good health and CMV-seronegative. The specimen was PBMCs.

The CDR3 coding sequence is TGTGCCAGCAGCGTAGGAACTAACAATGAGCAGTTCTTC. This codes for CASSVGTNNEQFF. The chain uses TRBV9 and TRBJ2-1, with D unclear. Germline V lookup: CDR1 SGDLS, CDR2 YYNGEE. The CDR3 is 13 residues long. Trimming took 0 bases from V and 5 from J, leaving 6 bases between them.